The rows below give T cell receptor beta chains drawn from one sample of a study of identical twins. TCRdb re-called the 5' RACE reads with MiXCR, one entry per CDR3 protein. The table includes about 220,000 distinct CDR3 sequences, 9.4% detected once. The sample consisted of memory (CD45RO+) T cells sorted from blood. The receptors come from a woman aged 18-29 years in good health. Both conserved end residues are part of each CDR3. The order of the fields is clone size, J gene, CDR3 length, D gene, V gene, CDR3 protein, CDR3 DNA. The D gene is left open where the match is weak. Clone size is not always given. Where it is, it says once, few, many or a class for expanded clones.

>many|TRBJ1-1|11|-|TRBV12-3/TRBV12-4
CATLSHTEAFF
TGTGCCACCCTCAGCCACACTGAAGCTTTCTTT
>-|TRBJ2-7|16|-|TRBV11-2
CASSYPYGGLSYEQYF
TGTGCCAGCAGCTACCCGTACGGCGGCCTCTCCTACGAGCAGTACTTC
>-|TRBJ2-3|18|-|TRBV18
CASSPGLASPQLLDTQYF
TGTGCCAGCTCACCAGGTCTAGCATCCCCACAACTCCTGGATACGCAGTATTTT
>-|TRBJ2-1|14|TRBD2|TRBV10-1
CASGTSGQYNEQFF
TGCGCCAGCGGGACTAGCGGTCAATACAATGAGCAGTTCTTC
>once|TRBJ2-2|15|TRBD1|TRBV18
CASSPWTGGTGELFF
TGTGCCAGCTCACCGTGGACAGGGGGCACCGGGGAGCTGTTTTTT
>few|TRBJ2-1|15|-|TRBV5-1
CASSFRYRVNNEQFF
TGCGCCAGCAGCTTCCGGTACAGGGTAAACAATGAGCAGTTCTTC
>many|TRBJ2-7|15|TRBD2|TRBV12-3/TRBV12-4
CASSRTSGSSYEQYF
TGTGCCAGCAGTCGGACTAGCGGGAGCTCCTACGAGCAGTACTTC
>-|TRBJ2-1|16|TRBD2|TRBV6-1
CASRGLAGKSYNEQFF
TGTGCCAGCAGGGGACTAGCGGGAAAGTCCTACAATGAGCAGTTCTTC
>-|TRBJ2-5|16|TRBD2|TRBV10-2
CASRGSGGSGGETQYF
TGCGCCAGCAGAGGGAGCGGGGGTTCGGGTGGAGAGACCCAGTACTTC
>many|TRBJ2-1|13|-|TRBV6-6
CATGDGYYNEQFF
TGTGCCACCGGGGACGGCTACTACAATGAGCAGTTCTTC
>-|TRBJ2-6|14|-|TRBV5-1
CASSLDTGANVLTF
TGCGCCAGCAGCTTGGACACTGGGGCCAACGTCCTGACTTTC
>-|TRBJ2-5|16|-|TRBV4-3
CASSQDPSGYQETQYF
TGCGCCAGCAGCCAAGATCCGAGTGGCTATCAAGAGACCCAGTACTTC
>-|TRBJ2-3|17|TRBD2|TRBV5-1
CASSPLAAGLGTDTQYF
TGCGCCAGCAGCCCCCTCGCAGCGGGGTTAGGCACAGATACGCAGTATTTT
>once|TRBJ2-7|14|-|TRBV12-3/TRBV12-4
CASSSTGLTYEQYF
TGTGCCAGCAGTTCTACTGGACTGACTTACGAGCAGTACTTC
>-|TRBJ1-2|10|-|TRBV7-9
CASSGAGYTF
TGTGCCAGCAGTGGGGCTGGCTACACCTTC
>-|TRBJ2-5|15|TRBD2|TRBV5-4
CASSTRSGEQETQYF
TGTGCCAGCAGTACTCGGAGCGGGGAACAAGAGACCCAGTACTTC
>-|TRBJ2-1|15|-|TRBV12-3/TRBV12-4
CASSSNYGPDNEQFF
TGTGCCAGCAGTTCAAATTACGGGCCTGACAATGAGCAGTTCTTC
>few|TRBJ1-1|15|-|TRBV11-2
CASSLVPGGGTEAFF
TGTGCCAGCAGCTTAGTCCCGGGGGGAGGAACTGAAGCTTTCTTT
>few|TRBJ1-1|13|-|TRBV7-9
CASSSARGTEAFF
TGTGCCAGCAGCTCCGCCCGAGGGACTGAAGCTTTCTTT
>many|TRBJ2-7|17|-|TRBV20-1
CSARPRRSGPSGYEQYF
TGCAGTGCTAGACCTAGAAGGAGTGGGCCTTCGGGCTACGAGCAGTACTTC
>-|TRBJ2-1|11|-|TRBV6-1
CASSERNTQFF
TGTGCCAGCAGTGAAAGGAATACGCAGTTCTTC
>many|TRBJ2-7|11|-|TRBV12-3/TRBV12-4
CATGAGNEQYF
TGTGCCACCGGGGCGGGCAACGAGCAGTACTTC
>-|TRBJ1-2|12|-|TRBV20-1
CSASPGSYGYTF
TGCAGTGCTAGTCCGGGGAGCTATGGCTACACCTTC
>-|TRBJ2-3|14|TRBD2|TRBV5-1
CASSRLAGTDTQYF
TGCGCCAGCAGCCGGCTAGCGGGCACAGATACGCAGTATTTT
>-|TRBJ2-4|17|-|TRBV11-2
CASSQTPGAGSKNIQYF
TGTGCCAGCAGCCAGACCCCGGGGGCTGGGTCCAAAAACATTCAGTACTTC
>few|TRBJ2-1|13|-|TRBV20-1
CSAPMGSYNEQFF
TGCAGTGCCCCGATGGGCTCCTACAATGAGCAGTTCTTC
>-|TRBJ1-1|15|TRBD1|TRBV12-3/TRBV12-4
CASSLDRARRTEAFF
TGTGCCAGCAGTTTGGACAGGGCCCGACGCACTGAAGCTTTCTTT
>few|TRBJ2-5|14|-|TRBV10-3
CAISVSQFQETQYF
TGTGCCATCAGTGTCAGTCAATTTCAAGAGACCCAGTACTTC
>few|TRBJ2-1|15|TRBD2|TRBV20-1
CSARDISGVYNEQFF
TGCAGTGCTAGAGATATTAGCGGGGTTTACAATGAGCAGTTCTTC
>-|TRBJ2-7|18|TRBD1|TRBV5-1
CASRGRDRVESWRREQYF
TGCGCCAGCAGGGGCCGGGACAGGGTCGAATCCTGGAGGAGGGAGCAGTACTTC
>many|TRBJ1-2|15|-|TRBV20-1
CSARVLQGSNYGYTF
TGCAGTGCTAGAGTTCTCCAGGGGTCTAACTATGGCTACACCTTC
>-|TRBJ2-7|14|-|TRBV2
CASSEALPGSAQYF
TGTGCCAGCAGTGAAGCGCTTCCGGGTAGCGCGCAGTACTTC
>few|TRBJ2-7|12|-|TRBV11-3
CDREANSYEQYF
TGTGACAGAGAGGCTAACTCCTACGAGCAGTACTTC
>-|TRBJ1-2|10|-|TRBV29-1
CSVEGAGYTF
TGCAGCGTTGAGGGGGCTGGCTACACCTTC
>few|TRBJ1-6|14|TRBD1|TRBV4-3
CASSQVDRVSPLHF
TGCGCCAGCAGCCAAGTGGACAGGGTTTCACCCCTCCACTTT
>many|TRBJ2-1|15|TRBD2|TRBV12-3/TRBV12-4
CASSLGGASGNEQFF
TGTGCCAGCAGTTTAGGTGGGGCTAGCGGCAATGAGCAGTTCTTC
>many|TRBJ1-6|16|-|TRBV20-1
CSARIGGAGGNSPLHF
TGCAGTGCTAGAATAGGCGGCGCGGGAGGAAATTCACCCCTCCACTTT
>-|TRBJ2-2|14|-|TRBV2
CASIREGLGGELFF
TGTGCCAGTATAAGAGAGGGACTGGGCGGGGAGCTGTTTTTT
>few|TRBJ2-6|14|-|TRBV6-5
CASSYGQGANVLTF
TGTGCCAGCAGTTACGGGCAGGGGGCCAACGTCCTGACTTTC
>-|TRBJ2-5|14|-|TRBV12-3/TRBV12-4
CASSLITGRGTQYF
TGTGCCAGCAGCCTTATAACTGGCAGGGGGACCCAGTACTTC
>few|TRBJ2-7|14|-|TRBV19
CASSKQGSGYEQYF
TGTGCCAGTAGTAAACAGGGATCGGGCTACGAGCAGTACTTC
>-|TRBJ2-3|16|-|TRBV29-1
CSVDGRAGAATDTQYF
TGCAGCGTTGATGGGCGGGCAGGGGCAGCAACAGATACGCAGTATTTT
>many|TRBJ2-6|14|-|TRBV4-1
CASSQLSGANVLTF
TGCGCCAGCAGCCAATTATCTGGGGCCAACGTCCTGACTTTC
>many|TRBJ2-7|15|TRBD2|TRBV7-6
CASSPWTSGGYEQYF
TGTGCCAGCAGCCCCTGGACTAGCGGGGGATACGAGCAGTACTTC
>few|TRBJ2-4|16|TRBD1|TRBV12-3/TRBV12-4
CASSRTGGEAKNIQYF
TGTGCCAGCAGTCGGACAGGGGGGGAGGCCAAAAACATTCAGTACTTC
>-|TRBJ1-2|14|-|TRBV12-3/TRBV12-4
CASSLRIQGDGYTF
TGTGCCAGCAGTTTGCGCATCCAGGGCGACGGCTACACCTTC
>few|TRBJ2-6|18|-|TRBV7-6
CASTLRGKRVSGANVLTF
TGTGCCAGCACCCTTAGGGGGAAAAGGGTCTCTGGGGCCAACGTCCTGACTTTC
>many|TRBJ2-3|15|TRBD2|TRBV6-4
CASSASGGATDTQYF
TGTGCCAGCAGTGCTAGCGGGGGGGCCACAGATACGCAGTATTTT